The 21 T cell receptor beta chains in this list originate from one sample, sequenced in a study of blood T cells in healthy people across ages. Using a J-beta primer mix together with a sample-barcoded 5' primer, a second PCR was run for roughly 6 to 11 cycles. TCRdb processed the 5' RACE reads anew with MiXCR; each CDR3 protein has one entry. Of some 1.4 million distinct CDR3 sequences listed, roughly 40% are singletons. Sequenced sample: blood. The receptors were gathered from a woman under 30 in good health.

DNA of the CDR3: TGTGCCAGCAGTCCCGAGCGCGGGGACCAAGAGACCCAGTACTTC. As protein: CASSPERGDQETQYF. The chain links TRBV12-3 or TRBV12-4 to TRBJ2-5; weak D call: TRBD2 (6 bases). This CDR3 is 15 amino acids long. The V end was cut by 5 bases, the J end by 0 bases, with 13 bases between.

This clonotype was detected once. The DNA of the CDR3 is TGTGCCAGATCCTGGACAGATTCAACTAATGAAAAACTGTTTTTT. This sequence encodes CARSWTDSTNEKLFF. The chain carries TRBV18 and TRBJ1-4; D possibly corresponds to TRBD1 (6 bases). The germline V gene has CDR1 KGHSH and CDR2 LQKENI. The CDR3 has 15 amino acids. V gave up 9 bases and J gave up 0 bases, with 14 bases separating them.

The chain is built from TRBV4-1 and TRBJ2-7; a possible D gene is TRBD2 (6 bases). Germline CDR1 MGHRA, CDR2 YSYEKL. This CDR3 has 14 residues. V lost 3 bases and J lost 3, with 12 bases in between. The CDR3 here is CASSQGGTDYEQYF. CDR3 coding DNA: TGCGCCAGCAGCCAGGGGGGTACAGACTACGAGCAGTACTTC.

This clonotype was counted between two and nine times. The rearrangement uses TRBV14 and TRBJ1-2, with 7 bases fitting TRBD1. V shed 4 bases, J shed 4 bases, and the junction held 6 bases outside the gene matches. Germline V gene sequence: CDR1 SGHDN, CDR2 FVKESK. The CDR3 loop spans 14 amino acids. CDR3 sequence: CASSPKGTAYGYTF. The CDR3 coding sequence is TGTGCCAGCAGCCCTAAAGGGACAGCCTATGGCTACACCTTC.

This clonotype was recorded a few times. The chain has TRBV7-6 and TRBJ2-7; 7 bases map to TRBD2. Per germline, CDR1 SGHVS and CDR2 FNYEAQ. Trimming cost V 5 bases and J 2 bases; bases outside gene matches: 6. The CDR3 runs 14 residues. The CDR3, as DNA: TGTGCCAGCAGCGCAAACGGACTAGCCTACGAGCAGTACTTC. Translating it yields CASSANGLAYEQYF.

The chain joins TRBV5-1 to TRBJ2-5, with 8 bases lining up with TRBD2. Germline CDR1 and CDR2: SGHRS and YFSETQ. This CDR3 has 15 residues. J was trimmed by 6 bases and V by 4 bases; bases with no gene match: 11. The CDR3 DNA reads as TGCGCCAGCAGCGTAAATAGCGGGGTAGAAAAGACCCAGTACTTC. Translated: CASSVNSGVEKTQYF.

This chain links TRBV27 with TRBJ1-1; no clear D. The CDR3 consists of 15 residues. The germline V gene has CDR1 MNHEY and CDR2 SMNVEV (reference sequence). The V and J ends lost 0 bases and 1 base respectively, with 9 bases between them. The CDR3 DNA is TGTGCCAGCAGTTTATCATCCCTCCCGAACACTGAAGCTTTCTTT. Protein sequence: CASSLSSLPNTEAFF.

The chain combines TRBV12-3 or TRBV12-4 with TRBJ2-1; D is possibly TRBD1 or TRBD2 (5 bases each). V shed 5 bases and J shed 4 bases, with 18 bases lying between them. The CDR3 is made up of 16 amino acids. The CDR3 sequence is CASSSFLGAGYNEQFF. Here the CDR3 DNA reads TGTGCCAGCAGTAGCTTTCTCGGGGCAGGATACAATGAGCAGTTCTTC.

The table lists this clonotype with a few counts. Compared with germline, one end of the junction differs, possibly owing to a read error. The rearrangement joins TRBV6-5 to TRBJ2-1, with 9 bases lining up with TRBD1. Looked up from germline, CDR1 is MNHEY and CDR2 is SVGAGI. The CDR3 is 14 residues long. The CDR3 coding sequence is TGTGCCAGCAGCCGACAGGGGGGAGGCAATGATCAGTTCTTC. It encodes CASSRQGGGNDQFF.

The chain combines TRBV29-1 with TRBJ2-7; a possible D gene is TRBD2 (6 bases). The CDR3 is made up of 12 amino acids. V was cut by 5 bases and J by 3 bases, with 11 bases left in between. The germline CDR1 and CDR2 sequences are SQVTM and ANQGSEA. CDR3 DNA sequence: TGCAGCGTTTGGAGTAGCGGCTACGAGCAGTACTTC. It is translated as CSVWSSGYEQYF.

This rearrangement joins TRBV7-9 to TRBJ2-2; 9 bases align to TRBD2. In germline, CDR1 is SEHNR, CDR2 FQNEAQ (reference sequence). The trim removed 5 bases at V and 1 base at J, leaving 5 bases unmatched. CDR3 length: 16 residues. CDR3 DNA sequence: TGTGCCAGCAGCGTCCGCGGGGGGGGGAACACCGGGGAGCTGTTTTTT. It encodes CASSVRGGGNTGELFF. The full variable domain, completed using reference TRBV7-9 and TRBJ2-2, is DTGVSQNPRHKITKRGQNVTFRCDPISEHNRLYWYRQTLGQGPEFLTYFQNEAQLEKSRLLSDRFSAERPKGSFSTLEIQRTEQGDSAMYLCASSVRGGGNTGELFFGEGSRLTVL.

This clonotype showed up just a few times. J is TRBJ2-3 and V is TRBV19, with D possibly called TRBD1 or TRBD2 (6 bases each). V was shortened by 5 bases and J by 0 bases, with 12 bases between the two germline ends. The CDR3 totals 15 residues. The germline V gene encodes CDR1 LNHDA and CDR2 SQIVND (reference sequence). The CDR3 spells CASSRWGASTDTQYF. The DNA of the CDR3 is TGTGCCAGTAGTCGGTGGGGGGCGAGCACAGATACGCAGTATTTT.

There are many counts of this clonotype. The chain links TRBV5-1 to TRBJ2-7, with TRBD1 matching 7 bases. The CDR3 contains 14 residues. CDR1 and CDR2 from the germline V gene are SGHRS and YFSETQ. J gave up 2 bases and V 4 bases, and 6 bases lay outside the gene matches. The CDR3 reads CASSPGTATYEQYF. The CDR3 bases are TGCGCCAGCAGCCCAGGGACAGCCACCTACGAGCAGTACTTC. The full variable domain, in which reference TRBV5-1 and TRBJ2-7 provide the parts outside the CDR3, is KAGVTQTPRYLIKTRGQQVTLSCSPISGHRSVSWYQQTPGQGLQFLFEYFSETQRNKGNFPGRFSGRQFSNSRSEMNVSTLELGDSALYLCASSPGTATYEQYFGPGTRLTVT.

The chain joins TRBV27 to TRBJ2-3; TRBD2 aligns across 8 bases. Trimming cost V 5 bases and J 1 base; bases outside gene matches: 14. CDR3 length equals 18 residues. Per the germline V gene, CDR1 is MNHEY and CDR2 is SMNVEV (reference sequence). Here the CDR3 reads CASSPKGAGGTRTDTQYF. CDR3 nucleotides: TGTGCCAGCAGTCCGAAAGGGGCGGGAGGAACCCGCACAGATACGCAGTATTTT.

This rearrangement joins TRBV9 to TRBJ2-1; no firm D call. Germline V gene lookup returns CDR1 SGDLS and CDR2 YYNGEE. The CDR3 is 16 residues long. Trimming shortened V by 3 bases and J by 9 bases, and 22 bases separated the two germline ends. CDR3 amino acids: CASSALVGSRRGEQFF. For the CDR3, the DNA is TGTGCCAGCAGCGCCCTAGTGGGAAGCCGGCGAGGTGAGCAGTTCTTC.

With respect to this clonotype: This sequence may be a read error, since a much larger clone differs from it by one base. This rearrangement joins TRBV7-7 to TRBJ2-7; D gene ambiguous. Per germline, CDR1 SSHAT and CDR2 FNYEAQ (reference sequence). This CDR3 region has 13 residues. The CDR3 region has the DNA TGTGCCAACAGCCTATCCAGTACAAGGGAGCAGTACTTC. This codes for CANSLSSTREQYF.

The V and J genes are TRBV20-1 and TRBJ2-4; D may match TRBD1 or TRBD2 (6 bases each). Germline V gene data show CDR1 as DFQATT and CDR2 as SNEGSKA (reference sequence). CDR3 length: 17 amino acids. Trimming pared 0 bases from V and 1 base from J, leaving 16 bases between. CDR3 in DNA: TGCAGTGCTAGAGATCAATTCTGGGGGGCGGCCAAAAACATTCAGTACTTC. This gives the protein CSARDQFWGAAKNIQYF.

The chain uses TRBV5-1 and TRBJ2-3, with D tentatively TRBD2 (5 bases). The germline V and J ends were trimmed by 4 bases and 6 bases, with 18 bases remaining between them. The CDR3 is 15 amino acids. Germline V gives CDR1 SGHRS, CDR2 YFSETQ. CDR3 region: CASSTTSVAHDTQYF. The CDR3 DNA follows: TGCGCCAGCAGCACCACTAGTGTCGCACACGATACGCAGTATTTT.

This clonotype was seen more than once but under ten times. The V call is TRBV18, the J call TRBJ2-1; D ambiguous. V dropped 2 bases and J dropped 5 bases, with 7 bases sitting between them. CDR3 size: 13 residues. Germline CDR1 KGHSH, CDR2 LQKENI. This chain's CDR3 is CASSPGPNNEQFF. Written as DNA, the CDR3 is TGTGCCAGCTCACCAGGGCCTAACAATGAGCAGTTCTTC. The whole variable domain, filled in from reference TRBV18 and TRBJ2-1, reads NAGVMQNPRHLVRRRGQEARLRCSPMKGHSHVYWYRQLPEEGLKFMVYLQKENIIDESGMPKERFSAEFPKEGPSILRIQQVVRGDSAAYFCASSPGPNNEQFFGPGTRLTVL.

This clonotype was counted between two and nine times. The CDR3 coding sequence is TGTGCCAGCAGTGCTCGGGTTGAAGATTCACCCCTCCACTTT. Translating it yields CASSARVEDSPLHF. The J gene is TRBJ1-6, the V gene TRBV6-1; D gene unclear. Trimming took 4 bases from V and 8 from J, leaving 12 bases between them. This CDR3 is 14 amino acids long. Germline V gene data show CDR1 as MNHNS and CDR2 as SASEGT.

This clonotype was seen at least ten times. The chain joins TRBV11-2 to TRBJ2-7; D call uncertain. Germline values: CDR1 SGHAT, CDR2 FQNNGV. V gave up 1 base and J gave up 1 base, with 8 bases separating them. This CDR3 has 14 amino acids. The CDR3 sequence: CASSLVGPSYEQYF. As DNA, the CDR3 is TGTGCCAGCAGCTTAGTCGGTCCTTCCTACGAGCAGTACTTC.